Below, 27 T cell receptor beta chains from the same sample are listed, as sequenced in a study of shared clonotypes between healthy human individuals. Sequenced by immunoSEQ multiplex PCR; TCRdb stores in-frame clones only, minus some. The data show about 1.1 million clones, with around three quarters seen just once and roughly 0.56% held by the top ten. The sample was memory CD4+ T cells from PBMCs. Stated subset: CD45RA-negative fraction. These receptors came from a man aged 18 to 35 in good health. Some clones in this sample may be carry-over from other donors' samples.

This clone was observed a single time. The sample has other DNA sequences that encode this CDR3 too. V usage is TRBV5-1 and J usage is TRBJ1-1; TRBD1 agrees at 8 bases. The CDR3 is made up of 14 amino acids. Germline V gene data show CDR1 as SGHRS and CDR2 as YFSETQ. The V gene end was trimmed by 4 bases and the J gene end by 3 bases; junction bases not matched to a gene: 5. The CDR3 region is CASSLGQGYTEAFF. As DNA, the CDR3 is TGCGCCAGCAGCCTTGGACAGGGCTACACTGAAGCTTTCTTT.

V usage is TRBV5-1 and J usage is TRBJ2-1; a possible D gene is TRBD1 (5 bases). With 4 bases removed from V and 3 bases from J, the gap between germline ends came to 8 bases. This CDR3 is built from 13 residues. The germline V gene encodes CDR1 SGHRS and CDR2 YFSETQ. The CDR3 bases are TGCGCCAGCAGCGTCGACAGCTACAATGAGCAGTTCTTC. Translated: CASSVDSYNEQFF.

This rearrangement joins TRBV5-1 to TRBJ2-7; 9 nucleotides line up with TRBD1. Germline CDR1 is SGHRS and CDR2 is YFSETQ. The CDR3 is 15 amino acids. The V gene end was trimmed by 4 bases and the J gene end by 3 bases; junction bases not matched to a gene: 8. The CDR3 DNA reads TGCGCCAGCAGCCTGCTTGGGGACAGGGACTACGAGCAGTACTTC. Protein product: CASSLLGDRDYEQYF.

The chain is built from TRBV6-1 and TRBJ2-7; a possible D gene is TRBD1 (5 bases). V was cut by 1 base and J by 1 base, with 11 bases left in between. The V gene's germline CDR1 is MNHNS and CDR2 SASEGT. This CDR3 region has 15 residues. CDR3 loop: CASSEGHQGSYEQYF. The CDR3, as DNA: TGTGCCAGCAGTGAAGGGCACCAGGGTTCCTACGAGCAGTACTTC.

The V and J genes are TRBV5-1 and TRBJ1-5; D gene unclear. The CDR3 runs 14 residues. The germline V and J ends were trimmed by 0 bases and 6 bases, with 10 bases remaining between them. CDR1 and CDR2 (germline): SGHRS, YFSETQ. As DNA, the CDR3 is TGCGCCAGCAGCTTGGTTGGGGATGGTCAGCCCCAGCATTTT. Amino acid sequence: CASSLVGDGQPQHF. Full variable domain (outside the CDR3, taken from reference TRBV5-1 and TRBJ1-5): KAGVTQTPRYLIKTRGQQVTLSCSPISGHRSVSWYQQTPGQGLQFLFEYFSETQRNKGNFPGRFSGRQFSNSRSEMNVSTLELGDSALYLCASSLVGDGQPQHFGDGTRLSIL.

The chain joins TRBV29-1 to TRBJ2-1; D gene uncertain. Trimming pared 6 bases from V and 12 bases from J, leaving 24 bases between. Germline lookup yields CDR1 SQVTM and CDR2 ANQGSEA. CDR3 length: 14 residues. The CDR3 sequence is CSVRRKLTALVQFF. DNA for the CDR3: TGCAGCGTGCGCCGGAAATTGACCGCCCTCGTGCAGTTCTTC.

As to this clone: Other DNA sequences of this sample code for an identical CDR3. The chain uses TRBV29-1 and TRBJ2-3; 8 bases match TRBD1. The trim removed 7 bases at V and 4 bases at J, leaving 4 bases unmatched. This CDR3 is 12 amino acids long. Germline V gene sequence: CDR1 SQVTM, CDR2 ANQGSEA. CDR3 in DNA: TGCAGCGCAGACAGGGGCGCAGATACGCAGTATTTT. Amino acid sequence: CSADRGADTQYF.

This clone came up once. Other nucleotide sequences from this sample produce the same CDR3. The chain links TRBV5-1 to TRBJ1-4; no clear D gene. The V gene's germline CDR1 is SGHRS and CDR2 YFSETQ. The CDR3 runs to 13 residues. Trimming removed 0 bases from V and 5 bases from J, with 5 bases in between. CDR3 residues: CASSLGGNEKLFF. Written as DNA, the CDR3 is TGCGCCAGCAGCTTGGGCGGGAATGAAAAACTGTTTTTT. The entire variable domain, with the rest obtained from reference TRBV5-1 and TRBJ1-4, is as follows: KAGVTQTPRYLIKTRGQQVTLSCSPISGHRSVSWYQQTPGQGLQFLFEYFSETQRNKGNFPGRFSGRQFSNSRSEMNVSTLELGDSALYLCASSLGGNEKLFFGSGTQLSVL.

The genes are TRBV7-2 and TRBJ2-3, with D maybe TRBD2 (5 bases). Germline V gene sequence: CDR1 SGHTA, CDR2 FQGNSA. The CDR3 extends over 12 amino acids. V lost 0 bases and J lost 8, with 6 bases in between. The CDR3 DNA sequence: TGTGCCAGCAGCTTAGCGGGGAGTACGCAGTATTTT. Encoded protein: CASSLAGSTQYF.

The V gene is TRBV5-1, the J gene TRBJ1-2; D call uncertain. The CDR3 sequence is 15 residues long. Germline assignment: CDR1 SGHRS and CDR2 YFSETQ. The germline V and J ends were trimmed by 0 bases and 7 bases, with 16 bases remaining between them. The chain's CDR3 is CASSLVRPTMGGYTF. CDR3 nucleotides: TGCGCCAGCAGCTTGGTCCGGCCTACCATGGGTGGCTACACCTTC. Complete variable domain (other parts from reference TRBV5-1 and TRBJ1-2): KAGVTQTPRYLIKTRGQQVTLSCSPISGHRSVSWYQQTPGQGLQFLFEYFSETQRNKGNFPGRFSGRQFSNSRSEMNVSTLELGDSALYLCASSLVRPTMGGYTFGSGTRLTVV.

As to this clone: The same CDR3 is also encoded by other DNA sequences in this sample. The chain has TRBV6-1 and TRBJ2-5; D is possibly TRBD2 (6 bases). CDR1 and CDR2 from the germline V gene are MNHNS and SASEGT. V was shortened by 3 bases and J by 4 bases, with 6 bases between the two germline ends. The CDR3 is 12 amino acids. DNA of the CDR3: TGTGCCAGCAGTGAGGGGGGAGAGACCCAGTACTTC. Amino acids: CASSEGGETQYF.

This clone was found once. The V and J genes are TRBV9 and TRBJ2-2; 7 bases line up with TRBD2. From germline, CDR1 is SGDLS and CDR2 YYNGEE. The J segment lost 2 bases and the V segment lost 1 base, leaving 5 bases of the junction unmatched. The CDR3 has 16 residues. CDR3 amino acids: CASSVRSSGNTGELFF. In DNA form, the CDR3 reads TGTGCCAGCAGCGTACGATCTAGCGGAAACACCGGGGAGCTGTTTTTT.

CDR3 nucleotide sequence: TGCGCCAGCAGCCAAGAGATGGGACGGAGCTACGAGCAGTACTTC. This sequence encodes CASSQEMGRSYEQYF. The chain employs TRBV4-1 and TRBJ2-7, with D perhaps given as TRBD1 or TRBD2 (5 bases each). CDR3 length: 15 residues. CDR1 and CDR2 (germline): MGHRA, YSYEKL. Trimming took off 0 bases at V and 3 bases at J, with 12 bases between the two ends.

V and J are TRBV27 and TRBJ2-2; maybe TRBD2 (6 bases). The CDR3 loop spans 15 amino acids. V shed 2 bases and J shed 8 bases, with 15 bases lying between them. CDR1 is MNHEY and CDR2 is SMNVEV in the germline V gene (reference sequence). CDR3 bases: TGTGCCAGCAGTTTAACCGGGAGAAATCCAGGGGAGCTGTTTTTT. Protein sequence: CASSLTGRNPGELFF.

The rearrangement links TRBV2 to TRBJ2-2, with 12 nucleotides matching TRBD1. Germline CDR1 reads SNHLY; CDR2 reads FYNNEI. J was trimmed by 6 bases and V by 5 bases; bases with no gene match: 4. This CDR3 is 15 amino acids long. The CDR3 spells CASSTGTGGPGELFF. CDR3 DNA: TGTGCCAGCAGTACCGGGACAGGGGGCCCCGGGGAGCTGTTTTTT.

The V and J genes are TRBV7-2 and TRBJ2-7; D could derive from TRBD1 or TRBD2 (5 bases each). Trimming took 5 bases from V and 3 from J, leaving 11 bases between them. The germline gives CDR1 SGHTA, CDR2 FQGNSA. This CDR3 spans 13 amino acids. The CDR3 DNA follows: TGTGCCAGCAGCCCCGGGACCCACTACGAGCAGTACTTC. Protein sequence: CASSPGTHYEQYF.

The chain carries TRBV10-3 and TRBJ2-1, with 10 bases that match TRBD2. This CDR3 comprises 16 residues. Germline trimming cut 0 bases from V and 3 bases from J; bases unmatched to any gene: 2. Per the germline V gene, CDR1 is ENHRY and CDR2 is SYGVKD. The DNA for the CDR3 is TGTGCCATCAGTGAGTCGCCTAGCGGGAGCTACAATGAGCAGTTCTTC. Its protein product is CAISESPSGSYNEQFF.

This sequence joins TRBV6-1 and TRBJ1-5; D gene unclear. The CDR3 sequence is 15 residues long. Trimming took off 6 bases at V and 4 bases at J, with 16 bases between the two ends. Germline values: CDR1 MNHNS, CDR2 SASEGT. CDR3: CASSVQVAGNQPQHF. For the CDR3, the DNA is TGTGCCAGCAGCGTCCAGGTAGCGGGGAATCAGCCCCAGCATTTT.

This clone was picked up one time. The V and J genes are TRBV7-2 and TRBJ2-4; the match to TRBD2 covers 8 bases. Germline V CDR1 and CDR2: SGHTA, FQGNSA. V lost 5 bases, J lost 8 bases, and 23 bases stayed unmatched. This CDR3 spans 19 amino acids. The CDR3 here is CASSLPYIRDAFGGDIQYF. The CDR3 DNA reads as TGTGCCAGCAGCCTCCCTTACATCCGGGACGCCTTCGGGGGGGACATTCAGTACTTC.

This clone occurred a few times. The genes are TRBV4-1 and TRBJ1-2; 8 nucleotides align to TRBD1. Germline CDR1 MGHRA, CDR2 YSYEKL. Trimming took 4 bases from V and 4 from J; bases not matched to a gene: 5. The CDR3 is 14 amino acids. CDR3 nucleotide sequence: TGCGCCAGCAGCCTGGACAGGGTGGCCTATGGCTACACCTTC. This gives the protein CASSLDRVAYGYTF.

V and J are TRBV7-9 and TRBJ2-5, with 8 nucleotides matching TRBD2. V lost 5 bases, J lost 1 base, and 9 bases stayed unmatched. Germline CDR1 and CDR2: SEHNR and FQNEAQ (reference sequence). The CDR3 sequence is 16 residues long. The CDR3, as DNA: TGTGCCAGCAGCCCGGGACTAGGGAACATCCAAGAGACCCAGTACTTC. Amino acid sequence: CASSPGLGNIQETQYF. The full variable domain, its missing parts supplied by reference TRBV7-9 and TRBJ2-5, is DTGVSQNPRHKITKRGQNVTFRCDPISEHNRLYWYRQTLGQGPEFLTYFQNEAQLEKSRLLSDRFSAERPKGSFSTLEIQRTEQGDSAMYLCASSPGLGNIQETQYFGPGTRLLVL.

This clone appeared a single time. In nucleotides, the CDR3 is TGTGCCAGCAGCTTAGGCGCAGGAAACTATGGCTACACCTTC. Translated: CASSLGAGNYGYTF. The V gene is TRBV7-6, the J gene TRBJ1-2, with D unclear. Germline V CDR1 and CDR2: SGHVS, FNYEAQ. Deletions cut 1 base from V and 2 bases from J, with 8 bases between. The CDR3 contains 14 residues.

V usage is TRBV28 and J usage is TRBJ2-1, with D possibly being TRBD1 or TRBD2 (5 bases each). V was trimmed by 8 bases and J by 5 bases, leaving 13 bases between them. This CDR3 contains 13 residues. The germline CDR1 and CDR2 sequences are MDHEN and SYDVKM. The CDR3 region is CASCSWGNNEQFF. In nucleotides, the CDR3 is TGTGCCAGCTGTTCCTGGGGGAACAATGAGCAGTTCTTC.

This clone was observed many times. The rearrangement uses TRBV6-6 and TRBJ2-2; 7 bases fit TRBD1. V lost 6 bases and J lost 5; bases outside the gene matches: 12. Germline CDR1 and CDR2: MNHNY and SVGAGI (reference sequence). The CDR3 contains 16 residues. The CDR3 region is CASSPGTSRGTGELFF. In DNA, the CDR3 is TGTGCCAGCAGCCCGGGGACGTCCAGGGGGACCGGGGAGCTGTTTTTT.

The chain recombines TRBV6-5 with TRBJ2-7; TRBD1 matches at 10 bases. The CDR3 is 15 residues long. Germline assignment: CDR1 MNHEY and CDR2 SVGAGI. V gave up 6 bases and J gave up 5 bases; unmatched junction bases: 10. CDR3 amino acids: CASRDRTGGPHEQYF. In DNA form, the CDR3 reads TGTGCCAGCAGAGACCGGACAGGGGGGCCCCACGAGCAGTACTTC.

On this clone: At the DNA level, this CDR3 is encoded by other sequences in the same sample as well. V is TRBV20-1 and J is TRBJ2-5; D unresolved. V was cut by 5 bases and J by 1 base, with 2 bases left in between. The germline V gene has CDR1 DFQATT and CDR2 SNEGSKA (reference sequence). The CDR3 is made up of 10 amino acids. The CDR3 DNA reads TGCAGTGCTCTCCAAGAGACCCAGTACTTC. It yields the protein CSALQETQYF.

The chain combines TRBV28 with TRBJ1-2; TRBD1 is a possible D gene (6 bases). Trimming left V 8 bases short and J 3 bases short, with 16 bases between. This CDR3 is 14 amino acids long. Germline V gene lookup returns CDR1 MDHEN and CDR2 SYDVKM. Here the CDR3 DNA reads TGTGCCAGCTCTCAAACCGACAGGTACTATGGCTACACCTTC. Translating gives CASSQTDRYYGYTF.